The T cell receptor (beta chain) under discussion was sequenced for a study of human T cells and chemical hapten exposure. MiXCR was run by TCRdb on the RACE reads, yielding one entry per CDR3 protein. The sample records under 40,000 distinct CDR3 sequences, 10% being singletons. As for time point: pre-sensitization, week 0. Treatment specified: therapeutic diphenylcyclopropenone sensitization with weekly scalp DPC. Total RNA was isolated from whole blood that had not been fractionated. V lost 0 bases to trimming and J lost 6 bases, with 13 bases between them. The CDR3 extends over 15 amino acids. Germline CDR1 reads SGHTA; CDR2 reads FQGNSA.

The receptor's source is a man aged 45-65 years with alopecia areata. Some clones in this sample may be carry-over from other donors' samples. Material: whole blood, obtained in connection with sensitization to the hapten diphenylcyclopropenone (DPC). This chain uses TRBV7-2 with TRBJ2-3; D not resolved. The CDR3 DNA is TGTGCCAGCAGCTTAGCGCTATCGCCTGGGGATACGCAGTATTTT. Protein product: CASSLALSPGDTQYF.